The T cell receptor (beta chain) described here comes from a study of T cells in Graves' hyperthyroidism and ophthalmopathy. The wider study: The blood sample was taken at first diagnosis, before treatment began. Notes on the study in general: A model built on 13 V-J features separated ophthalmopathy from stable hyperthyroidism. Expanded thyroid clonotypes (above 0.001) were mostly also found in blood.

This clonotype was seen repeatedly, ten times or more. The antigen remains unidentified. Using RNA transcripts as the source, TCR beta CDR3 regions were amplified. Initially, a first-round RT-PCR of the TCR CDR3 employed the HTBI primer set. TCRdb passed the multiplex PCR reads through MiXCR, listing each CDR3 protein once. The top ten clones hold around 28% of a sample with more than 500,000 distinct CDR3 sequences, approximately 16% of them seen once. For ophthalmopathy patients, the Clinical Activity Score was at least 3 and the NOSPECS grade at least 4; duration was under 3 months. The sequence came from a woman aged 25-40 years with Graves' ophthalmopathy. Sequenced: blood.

CDR3 sequence: CSAVTSASTDTQYF. As DNA, the CDR3 is TGCAGTGCTGTGACTAGCGCCAGCACAGATACGCAGTATTTT. The chain links TRBV20-1 to TRBJ2-3; 8 bases fit TRBD2. The CDR3 length is 14 residues. After removal of 5 bases from V and 0 bases from J, the junction contained 4 bases not matched to a gene. Germline V gene data show CDR1 as DFQATT and CDR2 as SNEGSKA (reference sequence).